Shown below are 9 T cell receptor beta chains from a single sample sequenced in a study of circulating CD8 cells and anti-PD-1 response in melanoma. Four subsets defined by PD-1 and/or TIGIT were sorted from live CD3+CD8+TCRalphabeta+ cells. Each library started from about 15 ng of total RNA using the QIAseq Immune Repertoire TCR panel. A single record per CDR3 protein comes from TCRdb applying MiXCR to the reads. The sample shows 350 to 450 distinct CDR3 sequences, 5% to 8% of them seen only once. The sample in question was CD8+ T cells from PBMCs, obtained at baseline or after one month of anti-PD-1 therapy (not recorded which). Receptors were obtained from a human donor with melanoma.

This clonotype is large in the sample. The chain joins TRBV29-1 to TRBJ2-3, with TRBD2 matching over 11 bases. CDR1 and CDR2 (germline): SQVTM, ANQGSEA. This CDR3 has 20 amino acids. With V trimmed by 0 bases and J by 0 bases, 14 bases remained unmatched. CDR3 nucleotide sequence: TGCAGCGTTGAAGATATCGTGCTAGCGGGAGGCCTCGGGAGCACAGATACGCAGTATTTT. It yields the protein CSVEDIVLAGGLGSTDTQYF.

This clonotype is deemed large (0.1 to 1%). The V gene is TRBV28, the J gene TRBJ2-5; D may be TRBD1 (5 bases). This CDR3 has 16 amino acids. V shed 5 bases and J shed 1 base, with 17 bases lying between them. The germline CDR1 and CDR2 sequences are MDHEN and SYDVKM. The CDR3, as DNA: TGTGCCAGCAGTGACCCCACGGAAAGGGGCCAAGAGACCCAGTACTTC. Its translation is CASSDPTERGQETQYF.

Within the sample, this clonotype is large (0.1 to 1%). J is TRBJ2-7 and V is TRBV4-1; no reliable D call. With 1 base removed from V and 5 bases from J, the gap between germline ends came to 12 bases. This CDR3 is 14 amino acids long. Per germline, CDR1 MGHRA and CDR2 YSYEKL. The CDR3 bases are TGCGCCAGCAGCCAAGGATCTGCGGTAAACGAGCAGTACTTC. Its protein product is CASSQGSAVNEQYF.

This clonotype counts as large (0.1 to 1%). This chain links TRBV2 with TRBJ2-3; 8 nucleotides align to TRBD2. Unmatched junction bases numbered 5, after V lost 1 base and J lost 2 bases. The germline CDR1 and CDR2 sequences are SNHLY and FYNNEI. The CDR3 sequence is 16 residues long. As DNA, the CDR3 is TGTGCCAGCAGTGAAGGGGCTAGCGGGTACACAGATACGCAGTATTTT. Protein product: CASSEGASGYTDTQYF.

In its sample, this clonotype was seen a few times. The chain is built from TRBV27 and TRBJ1-1; 10 positions match TRBD1. The germline V gene encodes CDR1 MNHEY and CDR2 SMNVEV (reference sequence). The V gene end was trimmed by 6 bases and the J gene end by 5 bases; junction bases not matched to a gene: 9. This CDR3 has 15 amino acids. CDR3 nucleotides: TGTGCCAGCAGACAAGGGACAGGGGAACGTACTGAAGCTTTCTTT. Translating it yields CASRQGTGERTEAFF.

This clonotype ranks as medium-sized. This chain links TRBV9 with TRBJ2-2, with 10 bases fitting TRBD2. The ends lost 2 bases at V and 2 bases at J; junction bases unmatched: 6. CDR1 is SGDLS and CDR2 is YYNGEE in the germline V gene. The CDR3 is 17 residues long. The CDR3 reads CASSVKRTSGNTGELFF. CDR3 nucleotide sequence: TGTGCCAGCAGCGTTAAACGGACTAGCGGAAACACCGGGGAGCTGTTTTTT.

The chain employs TRBV9 and TRBJ1-4, with D perhaps TRBD1 (6 bases). Deletions cut 4 bases from V and 6 bases from J, with 16 bases between. The CDR3 is 15 amino acids. Germline CDR1 and CDR2: SGDLS and YYNGEE. CDR3 nucleotides: TGTGCCAGCAGCCCACGGGACAACCCCCATGAAAAACTGTTTTTT. Translation: CASSPRDNPHEKLFF.

This clonotype came up once. At one end the junction does not follow the germline gene, possibly because of a read error. The chain links TRBV28 to TRBJ1-5; TRBD1 might be the D (5 bases). Germline CDR1 MDHEN, CDR2 SYDVKM. This CDR3 region has 14 residues. The CDR3 nucleotides are TGTGCCAGCAGTTTGACAGAGAGCAATCAGCACCAGCATTTT. This sequence encodes CASSLTESNQHQHF. Full variable domain (remainder filled in from reference TRBV28 and TRBJ1-5): DVKVTQSSRYLVKRTGEKVFLECVQDMDHENMFWYRQDPGLGLRLIYFSYDVKMKEKGDIPEGYSVSREKKERFSLILESASTNQTSMYLCASSLTESNQHQHFGDGTRLSIL.

In its sample, this clonotype is medium-sized. The chain is built from TRBV28 and TRBJ1-5; 9 positions agree with TRBD1. CDR3 length equals 14 residues. J lost 7 bases, V lost 2 bases, and 3 bases had no gene match. Germline lookup yields CDR1 MDHEN and CDR2 SYDVKM. The CDR3 DNA reads TGTGCCAGCAGTTTAGCGGGACAGGGACAGCCCCAGCATTTT. Protein product: CASSLAGQGQPQHF. The entire variable domain, with the rest obtained from reference TRBV28 and TRBJ1-5, is as follows: DVKVTQSSRYLVKRTGEKVFLECVQDMDHENMFWYRQDPGLGLRLIYFSYDVKMKEKGDIPEGYSVSREKKERFSLILESASTNQTSMYLCASSLAGQGQPQHFGDGTRLSIL.